These 15 T cell receptor beta chains share one sample of origin, sequenced in a study of T cell responses to AZD1222 COVID-19 vaccine. The method was immunoSEQ multiplex PCR; TCRdb's version includes in-frame clones alone and lacks a portion of them. The data show 100,000 or so clones, with approximately 86% seen just once and 6.3% held by the top ten. The sample was peripheral blood, taken on day 0 of AZD1222 vaccination. These receptors came from an adult in good health.

The chain recombines TRBV5-4 with TRBJ2-1; D gene unclear. This CDR3 has 11 amino acids. V dropped 2 bases and J dropped 9 bases, with 6 bases sitting between them. CDR1 SGHNT and CDR2 YYREEE come from the germline V gene (reference sequence). As DNA, the CDR3 is TGTGCCAGCAGCTTAGAGCTTGAGCAGTTCTTC. Translating gives CASSLELEQFF.

This chain links TRBV27 with TRBJ2-7; possibly TRBD1 or TRBD2 for D (6 bases each). Trimming removed 4 bases from V and 1 base from J, with 14 bases in between. Germline V gene lookup returns CDR1 MNHEY and CDR2 SMNVEV (reference sequence). This CDR3 contains 15 residues. The CDR3 loop reads CASSSLGGASYEQYF. Written as DNA, the CDR3 is TGTGCCAGCAGTTCCCTGGGGGGCGCGTCCTACGAGCAGTACTTC.

The CDR3 sequence: CASQGEAYNEQFF. DNA of the CDR3: TGTGCCAGCCAGGGTGAGGCTTACAATGAGCAGTTCTTC. The chain has TRBV6-5 and TRBJ2-1; a weak D match, TRBD1 (5 bases). Germline V gene lookup returns CDR1 MNHEY and CDR2 SVGAGI. Trimming cost V 8 bases and J 4 bases, with 12 bases left between them. The CDR3 runs to 13 residues.

The rearrangement links TRBV19 to TRBJ1-5, with TRBD1 matching over 12 bases. CDR1 is LNHDA and CDR2 is SQIVND in the germline V gene (reference sequence). V was pared by 4 bases and J by 7 bases, with 5 bases of the junction left unmatched. The CDR3 loop spans 15 amino acids. The CDR3 protein is CASSRGQGAGQPQHF. The CDR3 nucleotides read TGTGCCAGTAGTAGGGGACAGGGGGCGGGACAGCCCCAGCATTTT.

The chain combines TRBV27 with TRBJ1-4, with D possibly TRBD1 on 6 matching bases. V lost 6 bases and J lost 4, with 9 bases in between. The CDR3 is 13 residues long. Germline CDR1 MNHEY, CDR2 SMNVEV (reference sequence). The CDR3 DNA reads as TGTGCCAGCAGGGGACAAAATAATGAAAAACTGTTTTTT. It translates to CASRGQNNEKLFF.

J is TRBJ2-5 and V is TRBV19, with D perhaps being TRBD1 or TRBD2 (5 bases each). The germline V and J ends were trimmed by 4 bases and 1 base, with 10 bases remaining between them. Germline V gene data show CDR1 as LNHDA and CDR2 as SQIVND (reference sequence). This CDR3 has 14 amino acids. The CDR3 protein is CASSKGTVQETQYF. DNA for the CDR3: TGTGCCAGTAGTAAAGGGACGGTCCAAGAGACCCAGTACTTC.

This clone was counted between two and nine times. CDR3 region: CASSYSRGNTEAFF. The CDR3 DNA is TGTGCCAGCAGTTACTCGAGAGGGAACACTGAAGCTTTCTTT. The rearrangement uses TRBV6-5 and TRBJ1-1; no clear D gene. This CDR3 is built from 14 residues. Deletions cut 0 bases from V and 1 base from J, with 6 bases between. Looked up from germline, CDR1 is MNHEY and CDR2 is SVGAGI.

The gene calls are TRBV10-3 and TRBJ1-1; 9 bases fit TRBD1. The CDR3 has 13 amino acids. CDR1 ENHRY and CDR2 SYGVKD come from the germline V gene. The junction had 6 bases not matched to a gene; V was cut back by 6 bases and J by 7 bases. The CDR3 nucleotides read TGTGCCATCAGGGGACAGGGCGGAGGTGAAGCTTTCTTT. It translates to CAIRGQGGGEAFF.

This chain connects TRBV5-4 to TRBJ2-5; no reliable D call. CDR3 size: 13 residues. Germline V gene lookup returns CDR1 SGHNT and CDR2 YYREEE (reference sequence). The V end lost 0 bases, the J end lost 2 bases, and 5 bases lay between the germline ends. Here the CDR3 reads CASSLVGQETQYF. CDR3 coding DNA: TGTGCCAGCAGCTTGGTGGGGCAAGAGACCCAGTACTTC. The full variable domain, in which reference TRBV5-4 and TRBJ2-5 provide the parts outside the CDR3, is ETGVTQSPTHLIKTRGQQVTLRCSSQSGHNTVSWYQQALGQGPQFIFQYYREEENGRGNFPPRFSGLQFPNYSSELNVNALELDDSALYLCASSLVGQETQYFGPGTRLLVL.

The chain has TRBV10-3 and TRBJ1-4, with 7 nucleotides matching TRBD1. This CDR3 contains 16 residues. The V gene end was trimmed by 6 bases and the J gene end by 0 bases; junction bases not matched to a gene: 7. Looked up from germline, CDR1 is ENHRY and CDR2 is SYGVKD. In DNA, the CDR3 is TGTGCCATCAGAGAGGGACAGCCCGCAACTAATGAAAAACTGTTTTTT. This sequence encodes CAIREGQPATNEKLFF.

This clone was recorded a few times. The chain employs TRBV7-9 and TRBJ1-2; the D gene is possibly TRBD1 (6 bases). V was clipped by 5 bases and J by 2 bases, with 15 bases between them. The CDR3 is 15 amino acids. Germline CDR1 and CDR2: SEHNR and FQNEAQ (reference sequence). The CDR3 DNA reads as TGTGCCAGCAGCCCTGGACAGCCCGGGAACTATGGCTACACCTTC. Its translation: CASSPGQPGNYGYTF.

This chain connects TRBV11-2 to TRBJ2-4; 8 positions agree with TRBD2. CDR3 length: 19 amino acids. The germline gives CDR1 SGHAT, CDR2 FQNNGV. The ends lost 1 base at V and 0 bases at J; junction bases unmatched: 11. The CDR3 nucleotides read TGTGCCAGCAGCTTAGGGTTAGCGGGACTTACCCTAGCCAAAAACATTCAGTACTTC. It yields the protein CASSLGLAGLTLAKNIQYF.

This clone was counted once. The chain has TRBV19 and TRBJ2-7; 8 bases map to TRBD1. The CDR3 covers 14 residues. Germline V lookup: CDR1 LNHDA, CDR2 SQIVND (reference sequence). V shed 4 bases, J shed 4 bases, and the junction held 6 bases outside the gene matches. CDR3 in amino acids: CASSTGQGWYEQYF. CDR3 nucleotide sequence: TGTGCCAGTAGTACTGGACAGGGTTGGTACGAGCAGTACTTC.

V and J are TRBV7-2 and TRBJ2-7, with D possibly being TRBD1 (5 bases). V shed 4 bases and J shed 0 bases, with 10 bases lying between them. The CDR3 spans 14 residues. Germline V gene sequence: CDR1 SGHTA, CDR2 FQGNSA. The CDR3 protein is CASSSDTTSYEQYF. The CDR3 nucleotides are TGTGCCAGCAGCTCGGACACAACCTCCTACGAGCAGTACTTC.

J is TRBJ2-2 and V is TRBV6-2 or TRBV6-3; 14 bases match TRBD2. The CDR3 loop spans 18 amino acids. Germline CDR1 and CDR2: MNHEY and SVGEGT. V was clipped by 6 bases and J by 5 bases; unmatched bases: 11. The CDR3 sequence: CASSPTSGRAYYTGELFF. CDR3 DNA sequence: TGTGCCAGCAGCCCGACTAGCGGGAGGGCCTATTATACCGGGGAGCTGTTTTTT.